The 4 T cell receptor beta chains given below trace back to one sample, sequenced in a study of metastatic and nonmetastatic thyroid tumors. Using MiXCR, TCRdb re-called clones from the PCR reads. The table shows 21,000 or so clones, with around 12% occurring only once. Each patient went into thyroid surgery without having received any treatment. Sequenced material: blood. All receptors derive from a female donor with papillary thyroid cancer or a benign thyroid nodule (not recorded which). Some clones in this sample may be carry-over from other donors' samples.

This clone was seen at least ten times. This rearrangement joins TRBV19 to TRBJ1-2, with 10 bases fitting TRBD1. The CDR3 sequence is 16 residues long. With V trimmed by 5 bases and J by 1 base, 7 bases remained unmatched. The V gene's germline CDR1 is LNHDA and CDR2 SQIVND (reference sequence). CDR3 sequence reads: CASSSLGDRGNYGYTF. In nucleotides, the CDR3 is TGTGCCAGTAGTTCCTTAGGGGACAGGGGTAACTATGGCTACACCTTC.

This chain connects TRBV4-1 to TRBJ2-7; D not resolved. The CDR3 has 16 amino acids. Trimming took off 0 bases at V and 5 bases at J, with 17 bases between the two ends. The germline V gene has CDR1 MGHRA and CDR2 YSYEKL. The DNA of the CDR3 is TGCGCCAGCAGCCAAGATTGGACCAACGTCTACAACGAGCAGTACTTC. Translation gives CASSQDWTNVYNEQYF.

Comment on this clone: At one of its ends the junction is not consistent with the germline gene, which may arise from a read error. The chain is built from TRBV6-1 and TRBJ2-7; D might be TRBD1 (6 bases). CDR1 is MNHNS and CDR2 is SASEGT in the germline V gene. There are 12 residues in the CDR3. The DNA for the CDR3 is TGTGCCAGCAGTGAGGACAGCTACGATCAGTACTTC. Amino acids: CASSEDSYDQYF.

This clone was seen many times. Distinct nucleotide sequences in the sample also encode this CDR3. The V gene is TRBV29-1, the J gene TRBJ2-2, with D perhaps assigned TRBD1 or TRBD2 (6 bases each). Germline V gives CDR1 SQVTM, CDR2 ANQGSEA. The CDR3 spans 13 residues. Trimming took 7 bases from V and 6 from J, leaving 15 bases between them. CDR3 in amino acids: CSGGAGYSGELFF. The CDR3 DNA follows: TGCAGCGGGGGGGCAGGGTATTCCGGGGAGCTGTTTTTT.